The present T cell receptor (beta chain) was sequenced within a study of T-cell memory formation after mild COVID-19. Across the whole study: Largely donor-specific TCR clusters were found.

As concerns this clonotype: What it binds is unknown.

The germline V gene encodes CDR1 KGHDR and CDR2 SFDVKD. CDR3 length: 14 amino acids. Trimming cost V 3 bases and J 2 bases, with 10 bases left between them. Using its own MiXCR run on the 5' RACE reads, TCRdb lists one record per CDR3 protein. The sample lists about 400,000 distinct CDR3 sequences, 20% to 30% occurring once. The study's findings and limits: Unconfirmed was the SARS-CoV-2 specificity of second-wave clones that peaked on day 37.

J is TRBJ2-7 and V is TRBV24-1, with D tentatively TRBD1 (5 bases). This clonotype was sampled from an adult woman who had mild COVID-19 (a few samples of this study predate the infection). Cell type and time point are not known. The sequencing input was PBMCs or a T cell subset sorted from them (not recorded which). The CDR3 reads CATSDPDSTYEQYF. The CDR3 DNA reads TGTGCCACCAGTGATCCAGACAGCACCTACGAGCAGTACTTC.